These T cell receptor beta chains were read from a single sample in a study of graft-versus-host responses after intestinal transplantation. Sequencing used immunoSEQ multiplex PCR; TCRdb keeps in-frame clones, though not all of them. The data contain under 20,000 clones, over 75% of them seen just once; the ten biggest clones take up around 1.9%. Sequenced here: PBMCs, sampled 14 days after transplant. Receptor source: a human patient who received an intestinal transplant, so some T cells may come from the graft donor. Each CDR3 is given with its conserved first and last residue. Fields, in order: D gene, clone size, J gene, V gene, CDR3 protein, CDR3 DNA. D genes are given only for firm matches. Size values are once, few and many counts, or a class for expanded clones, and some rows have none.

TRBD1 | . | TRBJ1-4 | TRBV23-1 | CASRETGKEGQINEKLFF | TGCGCCAGCAGGGAAACAGGGAAGGAGGGACAGATAAATGAAAAACTGTTTTTT
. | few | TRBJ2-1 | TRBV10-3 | CAISGPLVESGEQFF | TGTGCCATCAGTGGACCCCTAGTAGAGTCGGGTGAGCAGTTCTTC
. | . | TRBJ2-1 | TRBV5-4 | CASSLDHEEFF | TGTGCCAGCAGCTTGGACCACGAGGAGTTCTTC
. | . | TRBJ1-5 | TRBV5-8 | CASSLGVSNQPQHF | TGTGCCAGCAGCTTGGGAGTTAGCAATCAGCCCCAGCATTTT
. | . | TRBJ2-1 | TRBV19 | CASSFLAGEQFF | TGTGCCAGTAGTTTTCTAGCAGGTGAGCAGTTCTTC
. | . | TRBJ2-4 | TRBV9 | CSASVGRGGIAKNIQYF | TGCTCCGCGTCGGTCGGAAGAGGGGGGATAGCCAAAAACATTCAGTACTTC
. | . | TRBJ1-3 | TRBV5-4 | CASSLGTTGNTIYF | TGTGCCAGCAGCTTGGGGACGACAGGAAACACCATATATTTT
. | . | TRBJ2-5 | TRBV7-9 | CASSIQAQGETQYF | TGTGCCAGCAGCATACAGGCCCAGGGGGAGACCCAGTACTTC
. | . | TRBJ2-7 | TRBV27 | CASSQLPRTDSYEQYF | TGTGCCAGCAGCCAACTACCTAGGACAGACTCCTACGAGCAGTACTTC
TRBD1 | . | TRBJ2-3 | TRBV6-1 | CASSEVQGATDTQYF | TGTGCCAGCAGTGAAGTACAGGGGGCCACAGATACGCAGTATTTT
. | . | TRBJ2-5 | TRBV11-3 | CASSLGGGTETQYF | TGTGCCAGCAGCTTAGGAGGCGGGACAGAGACCCAGTACTTC
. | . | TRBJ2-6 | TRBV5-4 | CASSPMAGQGANVLTF | TGTGCCAGCAGCCCTATGGCGGGACAGGGGGCCAACGTCCTGACTTTC
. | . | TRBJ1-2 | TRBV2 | CASSEAGNYGYTF | TGTGCCAGCAGTGAAGCAGGGAACTATGGCTACACCTTC
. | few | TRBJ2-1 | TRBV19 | CASTPGQYNEQFF | TGTGCCAGTACCCCTGGCCAATACAATGAGCAGTTCTTC
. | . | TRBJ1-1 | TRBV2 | CASRTGLYTEAFF | TGTGCCAGCAGGACAGGATTATACACTGAAGCTTTCTTT
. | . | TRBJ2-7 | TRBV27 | CASSLLTGDEQYF | TGTGCCAGCAGTTTACTTACGGGGGACGAGCAGTACTTC
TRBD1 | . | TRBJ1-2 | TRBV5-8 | CASSLGQGNYGYTF | TGTGCCAGCAGCTTGGGACAGGGAAACTATGGCTACACCTTC
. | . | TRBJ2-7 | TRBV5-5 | CASNSRSVTYEQYF | TGTGCCAGCAACTCCAGGAGTGTAACCTACGAGCAGTACTTC
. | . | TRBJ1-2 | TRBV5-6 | CASSYSAGIPNYGYTF | TGTGCCAGCAGCTATAGTGCGGGGATTCCCAACTATGGCTACACCTTC
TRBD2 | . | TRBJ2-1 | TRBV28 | CASSPPGPSSGKAHNEQFF | TGTGCCAGCAGTCCCCCGGGGCCCTCTAGCGGAAAAGCCCACAATGAGCAGTTCTTC
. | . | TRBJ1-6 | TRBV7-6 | CASSPEDNSPLHF | TGTGCCAGCAGCCCAGAGGACAATTCACCCCTCCACTTT
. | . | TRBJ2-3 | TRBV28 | CAITAPGRAADTQYF | TGTGCCATCACAGCCCCGGGCAGGGCAGCAGATACGCAGTATTTT